This T cell receptor beta chain originates from a study of cytomegalovirus exposure and HLA in healthy donors. Study context: Early released data had tens of millions of unique TCRs, all coming from HLA-typed donors. Of the donors genotyped, some 400 in all, about 81% fell in the Caucasian-associated ancestry cluster.

60 Vbeta and 13 Jbeta primers were used in PCR. Profiling relied on immunoSEQ multiplex PCR, and the TCRdb table lists in-frame clones only, not all of them. The data hold roughly 110,000 clones, with roughly 82% observed a single time. Details on this clone: Its antigen is as yet unknown.

Overall study results and limits: TCR beta chains associated with HLA were, in a later analysis, more clonally expanded than equally common others. When analyzed later, a missense DCLRE1C variant was found to be linked to TCR beta V- and J-gene trimming.

The sequence was collected from a man younger than 45 in good health and CMV-seropositive. The sequencing sample was made of PBMCs.

CDR3: CASSVGQNSNQPQHF. The CDR3 DNA is TGTGCCAGCAGCGTAGGACAGAATAGCAATCAGCCCCAGCATTTT. V and J are TRBV9 and TRBJ1-5; possible D gene TRBD1, 5 bases. The germline V and J ends were trimmed by 0 bases and 0 bases, with 7 bases remaining between them. The CDR3 runs to 15 residues. Per the germline V gene, CDR1 is SGDLS and CDR2 is YYNGEE.